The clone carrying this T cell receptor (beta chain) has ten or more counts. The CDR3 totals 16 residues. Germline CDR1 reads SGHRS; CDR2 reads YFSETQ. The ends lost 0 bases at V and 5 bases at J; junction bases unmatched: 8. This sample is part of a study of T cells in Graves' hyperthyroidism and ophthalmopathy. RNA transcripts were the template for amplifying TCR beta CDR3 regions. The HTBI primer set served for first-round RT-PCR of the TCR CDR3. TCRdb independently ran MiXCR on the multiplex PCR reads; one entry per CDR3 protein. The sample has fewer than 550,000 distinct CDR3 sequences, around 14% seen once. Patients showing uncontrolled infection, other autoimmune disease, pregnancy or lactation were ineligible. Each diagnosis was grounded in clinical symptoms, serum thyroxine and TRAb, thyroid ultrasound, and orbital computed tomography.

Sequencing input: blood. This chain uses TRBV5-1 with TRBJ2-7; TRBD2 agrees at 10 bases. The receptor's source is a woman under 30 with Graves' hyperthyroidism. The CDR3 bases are TGCGCCAGCAGCTTGGCCAACGGGCTAGCGGGAGACGAGCAGTACTTC. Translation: CASSLANGLAGDEQYF. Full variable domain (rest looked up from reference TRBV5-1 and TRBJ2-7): KAGVTQTPRYLIKTRGQQVTLSCSPISGHRSVSWYQQTPGQGLQFLFEYFSETQRNKGNFPGRFSGRQFSNSRSEMNVSTLELGDSALYLCASSLANGLAGDEQYFGPGTRLTVT.